The entry below gives a single T cell receptor beta chain sequence along with its context. This specimen comes from a study of blood T cell repertoires in COVID-19. Authors' processing steps: Reference gene primer amplification gave estimated nucleated cell counts. Clones were sequenced by immunoSEQ multiplex PCR, and TCRdb holds only the in-frame ones, with some missing. Clonal size and the V and J genes are those of that table, whereas D and trimming came from the DNA. The sample consists of 110,000 to 150,000 clones, 84% of them appearing once. CDR3 length equals 14 residues. Per germline, CDR1 MDHEN and CDR2 SYDVKM. Trimming cost V 6 bases and J 0 bases; bases outside gene matches: 4.

Sequencing was performed on peripheral blood. The receptor's source is a human donor in a cohort sampled during active COVID-19. The rearrangement joins TRBV28 to TRBJ2-7, with 8 bases that match TRBD1. CDR3 DNA: TGTGCCAGCAGGCGGACAGGGAGCTCCTACGAGCAGTACTTC. Its translation is CASRRTGSSYEQYF.